The source of this TCR beta chain is a study of T cell repertoires in cytomegalovirus infection. CDR3 length equals 15 residues. The germline gives CDR1 MNHEY, CDR2 SVGEGT. Trimming took 6 bases from V and 5 from J, leaving 19 bases between them. This clonotype was counted many times. TCRdb passed the reads through MiXCR, listing each CDR3 protein once. The repertoire includes about 360,000 distinct CDR3 sequences, roughly 18% of them detected once, and under 9% sits in the top ten. The sequence came from a human donor in good health (CMV status not recorded). Some clones in this sample may be carry-over from other donors' samples. The source material was PBMCs. The J gene is TRBJ2-5, the V gene TRBV6-2 or TRBV6-3, with D possibly being TRBD1 (5 bases). CDR3 DNA sequence: TGTGCCAGCAGCAACGTCAGGGTCTTCGGGGAGACCCAGTACTTC. It codes for CASSNVRVFGETQYF.